One sample yielded the 15 T cell receptor beta chains listed below, sequenced in a study of regulatory T cells in long-lasting Graves disease. Sequencing libraries for TCR beta were prepared with iRepertoire HTBI primers and Arm-PCR of CDR3 regions. TCRdb processed the multiplex PCR reads anew with MiXCR; each CDR3 protein has one entry. The table lists some 440,000 distinct CDR3 sequences, less than 25% of them singletons, with about 7.8% in the top ten. Sample time point: persistent/refractory GD, antithyroid drugs over 5 years with positive TRAb. PBMC-derived RNA was used for the TCR library. The source was peripheral blood mononuclear cells (PBMCs), collected when the disease was refractory, from a patient treated with antithyroid drugs. These TCRs come from a female donor with Graves disease.

There are a few counts of this clonotype. The chain employs TRBV30 and TRBJ1-2; weak D call: TRBD1 (5 bases). With 0 bases removed from V and 8 bases from J, the gap between germline ends came to 13 bases. Germline V lookup: CDR1 GTSNPN, CDR2 SVGIG (reference sequence). This CDR3 contains 13 residues. The CDR3 region is CAWSVLRGSGYTF. In DNA, the CDR3 is TGTGCCTGGAGTGTACTGAGGGGAAGCGGCTACACCTTC.

In its sample, this clonotype was seen many times. The chain uses TRBV28 and TRBJ1-2; 11 positions agree with TRBD1. With 7 bases clipped from V and 8 bases from J, the junction kept 9 bases outside the gene matches. Germline assignment: CDR1 MDHEN and CDR2 SYDVKM. CDR3 length: 14 residues. DNA of the CDR3: TGTGCCAGCACCCGGGACAGGGGGATGGTGGGCTACACCTTC. Translating it yields CASTRDRGMVGYTF.

This clonotype was recorded a few times. The rearrangement uses TRBV11-2 and TRBJ2-7; no firm D call. CDR1 is SGHAT and CDR2 is FQNNGV in the germline V gene. The CDR3 covers 16 residues. V was pared by 1 base and J by 4 bases, with 17 bases between. CDR3 bases: TGTGCCAGCAGCTTAGGGACGGCCTGGGTGGATTACGAGCAGTACTTC. Protein sequence: CASSLGTAWVDYEQYF.

This clonotype appeared many times. This chain connects TRBV13 to TRBJ2-2; 7 nucleotides line up with TRBD1. CDR1 and CDR2 from the germline V gene are PRHDT and FYEKMQ (reference sequence). The trim removed 5 bases at V and 6 bases at J, leaving 12 bases unmatched. CDR3 length equals 16 residues. CDR3 loop: CASSPTTGKGAGELFF. The CDR3 DNA follows: TGTGCCAGCAGCCCTACGACAGGGAAAGGCGCCGGGGAGCTGTTTTTT.

This clonotype has a count of ten or more. The gene calls are TRBV28 and TRBJ1-1; no clear D. Germline values: CDR1 MDHEN, CDR2 SYDVKM. The CDR3 runs 14 residues. V was shortened by 6 bases and J by 0 bases, with 11 bases between the two germline ends. CDR3 in amino acids: CASRPPRMNTEAFF. The CDR3 bases are TGTGCCAGCAGACCTCCGAGGATGAACACTGAAGCTTTCTTT.

This clonotype appeared a few times. This chain joins TRBV24-1 and TRBJ2-7; possible D gene TRBD2, 6 bases. This CDR3 is 14 amino acids long. V was pared by 10 bases and J by 0 bases, with 15 bases between. Per the germline V gene, CDR1 is KGHDR and CDR2 is SFDVKD. The CDR3 coding sequence is TGTGCCACGGAACGCGGGGCTTACTCCTACGAGCAGTACTTC. Encoded protein: CATERGAYSYEQYF.

About this clonotype itself: Germline and junction disagree at one end, which may indicate a read error. J is TRBJ1-1 and V is TRBV11-2; D remains ambiguous. The length of the CDR3 is 12 residues. Per the germline V gene, CDR1 is SGHAT and CDR2 is FQNNGV. The chain's CDR3 is CASSFTGTGAFF. The CDR3 nucleotides read TGTGCCAGCAGCTTTACGGGCACTGGAGCTTTCTTT.

This clonotype was counted many times. This chain joins TRBV19 and TRBJ1-1; D gene unclear. The CDR3 has 14 amino acids. Between the trimmed V and J ends, which lost 4 bases and 3 bases, there was a span of 12 bases. CDR1 is LNHDA, CDR2 SQIVND, per germline (reference sequence). CDR3 loop: CASSSWTKDTEAFF. CDR3 DNA sequence: TGTGCCAGTAGTAGCTGGACGAAGGACACTGAAGCTTTCTTT.

This sequence joins TRBV6-1 and TRBJ2-1, with D possibly TRBD1 on 6 matching bases. The CDR3 spans 14 residues. Per the germline V gene, CDR1 is MNHNS and CDR2 is SASEGT. The ends were cut back, 3 bases at V and 7 bases at J, with 13 bases in the middle. The CDR3 DNA is TGTGCCAGCAGTGAGTGGGGGCTGGCGAATGAGCAGTTCTTC. This codes for CASSEWGLANEQFF.

Only a few counts were recorded for this clonotype. The chain has TRBV9 and TRBJ2-5; D tentatively fits TRBD1 or TRBD2 (5 bases each). The CDR3 totals 14 residues. The ends were cut back, 3 bases at V and 3 bases at J, with 12 bases in the middle. Germline CDR1 reads SGDLS; CDR2 reads YYNGEE. The DNA of the CDR3 is TGTGCCAGCAGCGCCCGGGACGCCGAAGAGACCCAGTACTTC. Amino acids: CASSARDAEETQYF.

As to this clonotype: It may be a read error: a sequence one base away is much more abundant. This chain connects TRBV20-1 to TRBJ2-5; D is unclear. The V end was cut by 1 base, the J end by 1 base, with 19 bases between. The CDR3 has 17 residues. The germline CDR1 and CDR2 sequences are DFQATT and SNEGSKA (reference sequence). This CDR3 reads CSARVPSPRPPQETQYF. CDR3 DNA: TGCAGTGCTAGAGTTCCGTCTCCCCGACCCCCCCAAGAGACCCAGTACTTC.

This clonotype has at least ten counts. The CDR3 sequence: CASSPRTGRNTEAFF. The CDR3 DNA reads TGTGCCAGCAGTCCCCGGACAGGGAGGAACACTGAAGCTTTCTTT. The V call is TRBV27, the J call TRBJ1-1; 8 bases are a match to TRBD1. Trimming took 5 bases from V and 1 from J; bases not matched to a gene: 6. The length of the CDR3 is 15 residues. Germline V CDR1 and CDR2: MNHEY, SMNVEV (reference sequence).

The table lists this clonotype with many counts. This rearrangement joins TRBV4-2 to TRBJ1-1, with 11 bases aligning to TRBD1. Germline V lookup: CDR1 LGHNA, CDR2 YNFKEQ. Germline trimming cut 4 bases from V and 1 base from J; bases unmatched to any gene: 5. There are 16 residues in the CDR3. The CDR3, as DNA: TGTGCCAGCAGCCGATGGACAGGGGGCGCGAACACTGAAGCTTTCTTT. Its translation is CASSRWTGGANTEAFF.

The V call is TRBV6-9, the J call TRBJ1-5, with D possibly TRBD1 on 5 matching bases. V lost 4 bases and J 2 bases, leaving 12 bases between the germline ends. There are 15 residues in the CDR3. The V gene's germline CDR1 is MNHGY and CDR2 SVAAGI. The CDR3, as DNA: TGTGCCAGCAGTTCCCCCGGACAAGGCAATCAGCCCCAGCATTTT. Translated, it gives CASSSPGQGNQPQHF.

This clonotype was observed a single time. The CDR3 region is CASSRQVGNEQFF. The CDR3 DNA is TGTGCCAGCAGCCGCCAAGTGGGCAATGAGCAGTTCTTC. The chain is built from TRBV7-2 and TRBJ2-1; no firm D call. The V gene's germline CDR1 is SGHTA and CDR2 FQGNSA. The CDR3 is 13 amino acids. With 5 bases removed from V and 6 bases from J, the gap between germline ends came to 11 bases.